Described below is a single T cell receptor (beta chain) sequence and its context. Its target is unknown. CDR3 length: 15 amino acids. V gave up 2 bases and J gave up 1 base; unmatched junction bases: 3. Germline CDR1 is KGHSH and CDR2 is LQKENI. Measured with immunoSEQ multiplex PCR; TCRdb has only the in-frame clones, and not every one. In the table there are 60,000 to 95,000 clones, less than 85% of which are singletons. These data are taken from a study of cytotoxic CD8 clonotypes in ibrutinib-treated CLL. Study findings and constraints: Baseline-level clonality went beyond age-matched healthy donors and moved in step with circulating CD8+ T-cell counts.

The TCR sequence derives from a human donor with chronic lymphocytic leukemia. The rearrangement joins TRBV18 to TRBJ2-3; 7 nucleotides agree with TRBD2. Material: PBMCs, obtained after 24 months of ibrutinib treatment. CDR3 amino acids: CASSPVRGGTDTQYF. The DNA for the CDR3 is TGTGCCAGCTCACCAGTACGGGGGGGCACAGATACGCAGTATTTT.